This entry lists 22 T cell receptor beta chains sequenced from one sample in a study of response to subunit inactivated influenza vaccine. From the RT-PCR reads, TCRdb called clonotypes with MiXCR, one entry per CDR3 protein. The sample holds about 780,000 distinct CDR3 sequences; roughly 20% are singletons and the top ten take approximately 10%. This material consisted of PBMCs from blood, taken 5 to 6 days after vaccination. These receptors were obtained from a man aged 45 to 65 who received an inactivated influenza vaccine.

Ten or more counts support this clonotype. This chain links TRBV12-3 or TRBV12-4 with TRBJ1-5, with D unresolved. The CDR3 contains 12 residues. V lost 4 bases and J lost 7, with 8 bases in between. This chain's CDR3 is CASSSISQPQHF. The CDR3 nucleotides are TGTGCCAGCAGTTCCATTTCGCAGCCCCAGCATTTT.

The genes are TRBV6-2 or TRBV6-3 and TRBJ1-1; D unclear. V lost 6 bases, J lost 0 bases, and 11 bases lay in between. Germline V gene lookup returns CDR1 MNHEY and CDR2 SVGEGT. CDR3 length equals 14 residues. CDR3 nucleotide sequence: TGTGCCAGCAGGTTGGGGAATCTGAACACTGAAGCTTTCTTT. It encodes CASRLGNLNTEAFF.

This clonotype was seen a handful of times. The rearrangement joins TRBV6-5 to TRBJ2-1, with no clear D. The CDR3 consists of 12 residues. Per the germline V gene, CDR1 is MNHEY and CDR2 is SVGAGI. V dropped 2 bases and J dropped 7 bases, with 6 bases sitting between them. CDR3 in amino acids: CASSYGENEQFF. The CDR3 DNA reads TGTGCCAGCAGTTACGGGGAAAATGAGCAGTTCTTC.

In its sample, this clonotype was seen a few times. The chain recombines TRBV4-2 with TRBJ2-1; TRBD2 agrees at 7 bases. The germline V gene encodes CDR1 LGHNA and CDR2 YNFKEQ. V was pared by 4 bases and J by 0 bases, with 9 bases of the junction left unmatched. The CDR3 consists of 17 residues. This chain's CDR3 is CASSLGGVRSSYNEQFF. The CDR3 DNA reads as TGTGCCAGCAGCCTGGGGGGGGTCCGGAGCTCCTACAATGAGCAGTTCTTC.

This CDR3 is CASRTRYNEQFF. The DNA of the CDR3 is TGTGCCAGCAGAACACGTTACAATGAGCAGTTCTTC. The chain joins TRBV27 to TRBJ2-1; unclear D gene. This CDR3 has 12 amino acids. V was trimmed by 6 bases and J by 4 bases, leaving 7 bases between them. Germline CDR1 MNHEY, CDR2 SMNVEV (reference sequence).

Here the CDR3 DNA reads TGCAGTGCCATTTTCACAGATACGCAGTATTTT. Translation: CSAIFTDTQYF. The V gene is TRBV20-1, the J gene TRBJ2-3, with unresolved D. Germline assignment: CDR1 DFQATT and CDR2 SNEGSKA (reference sequence). CDR3 size: 11 residues. The ends were cut back, 6 bases at V and 2 bases at J, with 6 bases in the middle.

This clonotype was seen a few times. This rearrangement joins TRBV12-3 or TRBV12-4 to TRBJ1-2, with D perhaps matching TRBD1 (5 bases). V shed 1 base and J shed 3 bases, with 12 bases lying between them. The CDR3 has 15 amino acids. The CDR3 coding sequence is TGTGCCAGCAGTTTAGGGCAGGGTAGCCACTATGGCTACACCTTC. This translates into CASSLGQGSHYGYTF.

The rearrangement joins TRBV7-3 to TRBJ2-1; D is perhaps TRBD1 (5 bases). This CDR3 contains 14 residues. V gave up 2 bases and J gave up 6 bases, with 11 bases separating them. Germline loops: CDR1 SGHTA, CDR2 FQGTGA. CDR3 DNA: TGTGCCAGCAGCTTAGACAGAGAAAGCAATGAGCAGTTCTTC. Its protein product is CASSLDRESNEQFF.

This clonotype turned up a few times. CDR3 DNA sequence: TGCAGTGCTAGAACTTCCGGGACTAGTACAGAGACCCAGTACTTC. Protein sequence: CSARTSGTSTETQYF. This rearrangement joins TRBV20-1 to TRBJ2-5; 8 nucleotides agree with TRBD2. The germline V gene has CDR1 DFQATT and CDR2 SNEGSKA (reference sequence). The CDR3 is made up of 15 amino acids. Trimming at V came to 2 bases and at J to 4 bases, leaving 9 bases not matched to a gene.

This clonotype turned up a few times. The chain joins TRBV20-1 to TRBJ1-4; no definite D call. V was cut by 0 bases and J by 4 bases, with 12 bases left in between. Germline CDR1 DFQATT, CDR2 SNEGSKA (reference sequence). This CDR3 spans 15 amino acids. CDR3 DNA sequence: TGCAGTGCTAGAGATAGGTCCACCAGTAATGAAAAACTGTTTTTT. Residues: CSARDRSTSNEKLFF.

This clonotype came up a few times. This chain uses TRBV5-5 with TRBJ2-2; D tentatively reads TRBD1 or TRBD2 (5 bases each). V was cut by 2 bases and J by 5 bases, with 16 bases left in between. CDR3 size: 16 residues. The germline V gene encodes CDR1 SGHKS and CDR2 YYEKEE (reference sequence). CDR3 DNA sequence: TGTGCCAGCAGCTTTTTGGTAGGGACGGATACCGGGGAGCTGTTTTTT. This sequence encodes CASSFLVGTDTGELFF.

This clonotype was detected ten times or more. The gene calls are TRBV7-2 and TRBJ1-5; D uncertain. V shed 1 base and J shed 3 bases, with 7 bases lying between them. CDR1 is SGHTA and CDR2 is FQGNSA in the germline V gene. CDR3 length: 14 amino acids. This CDR3 is CASSLGSINQPQHF. In nucleotides, the CDR3 is TGTGCCAGCAGCTTAGGTTCTATCAATCAGCCCCAGCATTTT.

In the case of this clonotype: One base away lies a much larger clone, so this may be a sequencing read error. Lacking the conserved final phenylalanine or tryptophan, this CDR3 likely reflects a read error. V usage is TRBV7-2 and J usage is TRBJ2-7, with TRBD2 identical over 8 bases. Germline V gene data show CDR1 as SGHTA and CDR2 as FQGNSA. There are 16 residues in the CDR3. The J segment lost 0 bases and the V segment lost 5 bases, leaving 9 bases of the junction unmatched. CDR3 nucleotide sequence: TGTGCCAGCAGCCACAGCGGTAGCGGGATCTCCTACGAGCAGTACTAC. Translating it yields CASSHSGSGISYEQYY.

This chain joins TRBV9 and TRBJ2-1; D not resolved. The germline CDR1 and CDR2 sequences are SGDLS and YYNGEE. The CDR3 loop spans 13 amino acids. Trimming took off 3 bases at V and 9 bases at J, with 13 bases between the two ends. The CDR3 DNA follows: TGTGCCAGCAGCGCCCAGTTACTGGCTGAGCAGTTCTTC. This gives the protein CASSAQLLAEQFF. The full variable domain, its missing parts supplied by reference TRBV9 and TRBJ2-1, is DSGVTQTPKHLITATGQRVTLRCSPRSGDLSVYWYQQSLDQGLQFLIQYYNGEERAKGNILERFSAQQFPDLHSELNLSSLELGDSALYFCASSAQLLAEQFFGPGTRLTVL.

The chain employs TRBV20-1 and TRBJ1-2; possible D gene TRBD1, 6 bases. Trimming cost V 0 bases and J 2 bases, with 13 bases left between them. Germline V lookup: CDR1 DFQATT, CDR2 SNEGSKA (reference sequence). The CDR3 is 15 residues long. CDR3 amino acids: CSARDLGHRNYGYTF. CDR3 sequence (DNA): TGCAGTGCTAGAGATCTGGGACACAGAAACTATGGCTACACCTTC.

This clonotype was seen a handful of times. This rearrangement joins TRBV7-2 to TRBJ2-7, with TRBD2 matching over 12 bases. Germline V gene lookup returns CDR1 SGHTA and CDR2 FQGNSA. The CDR3 has 17 residues. Losses at the gene ends were 3 bases for V and 3 bases for J; bases not matched to a gene: 9. This CDR3 is CASSFWTSGISRYEQYF. Here the CDR3 DNA reads TGTGCCAGCAGCTTTTGGACTAGCGGGATCAGTCGCTACGAGCAGTACTTC.

This clonotype came up a few times. The gene calls are TRBV6-4 and TRBJ2-6; D unclear. The CDR3 is 14 amino acids. Germline V gives CDR1 MRHNA, CDR2 SNTAGT. V gave up 3 bases and J gave up 0 bases, with 3 bases separating them. CDR3 protein: CASSEYSGANVLTF. The CDR3 region has the DNA TGTGCCAGCAGTGAGTACTCTGGGGCCAACGTCCTGACTTTC.

This clonotype was detected a few times. This chain connects TRBV4-1 to TRBJ2-2; 7 nucleotides agree with TRBD1. The V segment lost 1 base and the J segment 4 bases; nucleotides outside the gene matches: 6. This CDR3 spans 16 amino acids. Looked up from germline, CDR1 is MGHRA and CDR2 is YSYEKL. The DNA of the CDR3 is TGCGCCAGCAGCCAAGGACAGGGAGTTGGCACCGGGGAGCTGTTTTTT. Translation: CASSQGQGVGTGELFF.

This clonotype has a handful of counts. The chain combines TRBV7-6 with TRBJ1-5; tentatively, D is TRBD1 (6 bases). Trimming stripped 4 bases from V and 10 bases from J, with 17 bases between. Germline values: CDR1 SGHVS, CDR2 FNYEAQ. CDR3 length: 14 amino acids. The CDR3 DNA follows: TGTGCCAGCAGCTCCGACCTGAGGACAGCTCCCCAGCATTTT. Translation: CASSSDLRTAPQHF. The variable domain in full, with the rest retrieved from reference TRBV7-6 and TRBJ1-5, is GAGVSQSPRYKVTKRGQDVALRCDPISGHVSLYWYRQALGQGPEFLTYFNYEAQQDKSGLPNDRFSAERPEGSISTLTIQRTEQRDSAMYRCASSSDLRTAPQHFGDGTRLSIL.

This chain joins TRBV20-1 and TRBJ2-7; 9 bases map to TRBD2. The CDR3 consists of 16 residues. Germline V gene lookup returns CDR1 DFQATT and CDR2 SNEGSKA (reference sequence). Trimming removed 6 bases from V and 4 bases from J; junction bases left unmatched: 16. The CDR3 coding sequence is TGCAGTGCCCAGTCAGGGAAGGGGACTAGCCTGTACGAGCAGTACTTC. This encodes CSAQSGKGTSLYEQYF.

This clonotype was seen many times. The J gene is TRBJ2-7, the V gene TRBV20-1; 9 positions match TRBD2. The germline V gene has CDR1 DFQATT and CDR2 SNEGSKA (reference sequence). J was trimmed by 1 base and V by 2 bases; bases with no gene match: 6. This CDR3 is 15 amino acids long. DNA of the CDR3: TGCAGTGCTAGATCGCTAGCGGGATCGTCCTACGAGCAGTACTTC. Amino acids: CSARSLAGSSYEQYF.

Only a few counts were recorded for this clonotype. The chain couples TRBV28 to TRBJ1-5, with unresolved D. The CDR3 loop spans 14 amino acids. V shed 2 bases and J shed 6 bases, with 11 bases lying between them. Germline CDR1 MDHEN, CDR2 SYDVKM. The CDR3 protein is CASSLVGVGQPQHF. The CDR3 nucleotides read TGTGCCAGCAGTTTAGTCGGAGTTGGTCAGCCCCAGCATTTT. Complete variable domain (other parts from reference TRBV28 and TRBJ1-5): DVKVTQSSRYLVKRTGEKVFLECVQDMDHENMFWYRQDPGLGLRLIYFSYDVKMKEKGDIPEGYSVSREKKERFSLILESASTNQTSMYLCASSLVGVGQPQHFGDGTRLSIL.